These 27 T cell receptor beta chains share one sample of origin, sequenced in a study of PD-1 blockade in mismatch repair-deficient tumors. Clones were sequenced by immunoSEQ multiplex PCR, and TCRdb holds only the in-frame ones, with some missing. The sample consists of some 130,000 clones, about 88% of them appearing once. Sequenced material: peripheral blood, taken 72 weeks after starting pembrolizumab. These receptors all come from an adult with mismatch repair-deficient cancer.

This sequence joins TRBV27 and TRBJ2-1, with D maybe TRBD2 (7 bases). The CDR3 has 16 residues. Trimming stripped 1 base from V and 1 base from J, with 11 bases between. The germline gives CDR1 MNHEY, CDR2 SMNVEV (reference sequence). For the CDR3, the DNA is TGTGCCAGCAGTTTATACGGGGGGCTGTCCTACAATGAGCAGTTCTTC. It is translated as CASSLYGGLSYNEQFF.

The V and J genes are TRBV29-1 and TRBJ2-1, with D unclear. V was trimmed by 0 bases and J by 9 bases, leaving 15 bases between them. Germline CDR1 SQVTM, CDR2 ANQGSEA. The length of the CDR3 is 14 residues. The CDR3 sequence: CSVEEARADGEQFF. CDR3 bases: TGCAGCGTTGAAGAGGCAAGGGCCGATGGTGAGCAGTTCTTC.

The chain links TRBV27 to TRBJ2-3; D is uncertain. V was cut by 6 bases and J by 0 bases, with 16 bases left in between. The CDR3 extends over 16 amino acids. Germline CDR1 is MNHEY and CDR2 is SMNVEV (reference sequence). In DNA, the CDR3 is TGTGCCAGCAGCCGCACCAGAGCAGGTAGCACAGATACGCAGTATTTT. It codes for CASSRTRAGSTDTQYF.

The chain couples TRBV5-6 to TRBJ2-7; D possibly corresponds to TRBD1 (5 bases). The CDR3 loop spans 14 amino acids. Trimming pared 1 base from V and 1 base from J, leaving 9 bases between. Per germline, CDR1 SGHDT and CDR2 YYEEEE. CDR3 sequence reads: CASSLRGRSYEQYF. As DNA, the CDR3 is TGTGCCAGCAGCTTGAGGGGTCGGTCCTACGAGCAGTACTTC.

V and J are TRBV9 and TRBJ2-5, with D perhaps assigned TRBD1 or TRBD2 (5 bases each). From germline, CDR1 is SGDLS and CDR2 YYNGEE. This CDR3 spans 13 amino acids. V was pared by 4 bases and J by 1 base, with 8 bases between. The CDR3 reads CASSPGTQETQYF. Here the CDR3 DNA reads TGTGCCAGCAGCCCAGGGACCCAAGAGACCCAGTACTTC.

The chain joins TRBV5-5 to TRBJ2-7, with TRBD1 identical over 7 bases. Trimming at V came to 4 bases and at J to 5 bases, leaving 9 bases not matched to a gene. Germline values: CDR1 SGHKS, CDR2 YYEKEE (reference sequence). The CDR3 runs to 14 residues. The CDR3: CASSLTRQGNEQYF. The CDR3 region has the DNA TGTGCCAGCAGCCTGACCCGACAGGGCAACGAGCAGTACTTC. The variable domain in full, completed from reference TRBV5-5 and TRBJ2-7, reads DAGVTQSPTHLIKTRGQQVTLRCSPISGHKSVSWYQQVLGQGPQFIFQYYEKEERGRGNFPDRFSARQFPNYSSELNVNALLLGDSALYLCASSLTRQGNEQYFGPGTRLTVT.

This clone was seen a few times. The V gene is TRBV27, the J gene TRBJ2-2; D is possibly TRBD2 (7 bases). The V end lost 7 bases, the J end lost 1 base, and 19 bases lay between the germline ends. The CDR3 length is 17 residues. Per the germline V gene, CDR1 is MNHEY and CDR2 is SMNVEV (reference sequence). The CDR3 loop is CASTPGGTQRNTGELFF. The CDR3, as DNA: TGTGCCAGCACCCCGGGGGGCACACAGAGGAACACCGGGGAGCTGTTTTTT.

The chain recombines TRBV27 with TRBJ2-7; the match to TRBD2 covers 16 bases. V lost 3 bases to trimming and J lost 0 bases; unmatched junction nucleotides: 8. The germline V gene has CDR1 MNHEY and CDR2 SMNVEV (reference sequence). The CDR3 loop spans 19 amino acids. CDR3: CASSFKGGLAGGSSYEQYF. CDR3 DNA: TGTGCCAGCAGTTTCAAGGGGGGACTAGCGGGAGGGAGCTCCTACGAGCAGTACTTC.

The V gene is TRBV7-6, the J gene TRBJ2-2; D gene unclear. V lost 2 bases and J lost 0, with 13 bases in between. Germline loops: CDR1 SGHVS, CDR2 FNYEAQ. The CDR3 totals 17 residues. The CDR3 bases are TGTGCCAGCAGCTTAAGTCCAGCAGTCGCGAACACCGGGGAGCTGTTTTTT. This encodes CASSLSPAVANTGELFF.

This rearrangement joins TRBV13 to TRBJ2-7, with 7 nucleotides matching TRBD1. The CDR3 loop spans 14 amino acids. V was pared by 5 bases and J by 7 bases, with 11 bases of the junction left unmatched. CDR1 PRHDT and CDR2 FYEKMQ come from the germline V gene (reference sequence). The CDR3 loop is CASSTQQGPEEQYF. For the CDR3, the DNA is TGTGCCAGCAGCACGCAACAGGGGCCGGAAGAGCAGTACTTC.

This clone was picked up one time. The rearrangement joins TRBV6-1 to TRBJ2-2; unclear D gene. From germline, CDR1 is MNHNS and CDR2 SASEGT. V gave up 0 bases and J gave up 7 bases, with 9 bases separating them. The CDR3 sequence is 14 residues long. Here the CDR3 reads CASSEAGSVGELFF. The CDR3 nucleotides read TGTGCCAGCAGTGAAGCGGGCTCGGTCGGGGAGCTGTTTTTT.

The J gene is TRBJ2-7, the V gene TRBV14; 7 bases align to TRBD2. The CDR3 contains 15 residues. Germline V gene data show CDR1 as SGHDN and CDR2 as FVKESK. Trimming cost V 1 base and J 0 bases; bases outside gene matches: 3. CDR3 sequence (DNA): TGTGCCAGCAGCCAAGGACCGGGAGGCTCCTACGAGCAGTACTTC. Translating gives CASSQGPGGSYEQYF.

The V gene is TRBV7-9, the J gene TRBJ2-7; tentatively, D is TRBD1 or TRBD2 (6 bases each). The CDR3 is 17 amino acids. Germline V lookup: CDR1 SEHNR, CDR2 FQNEAQ (reference sequence). V lost 5 bases to trimming and J lost 0 bases, with 20 bases between them. The CDR3 loop reads CASSPTWGATGSYEQYF. The CDR3 DNA reads TGTGCCAGCAGCCCCACGTGGGGGGCTACTGGCTCCTACGAGCAGTACTTC.

The rearrangement links TRBV21-1 to TRBJ2-3; TRBD2, the table's D call, lacks a check against the DNA. TRBV21-1 constitutes a pseudogene. The length of the CDR3 is 19 residues. CDR3 region: CASSKPTSGRTRHTDTQYF. The CDR3 DNA reads TGTGCCAGCAGCAAACCGACTAGCGGGAGGACCCGACACACAGATACGCAGTATTTT.

The chain links TRBV7-9 to TRBJ1-4; no definite D call. The CDR3 consists of 14 residues. Germline V gives CDR1 SEHNR, CDR2 FQNEAQ (reference sequence). Trimming removed 0 bases from V and 4 bases from J, with 6 bases in between. CDR3 in DNA: TGTGCCAGCAGCTTAGCGAGTCTTAATGAAAAACTGTTTTTT. The encoded protein is CASSLASLNEKLFF.

This chain links TRBV2 with TRBJ2-7; D call uncertain. The V end was cut by 5 bases, the J end by 7 bases, with 15 bases between. The CDR3 runs to 13 residues. CDR1 is SNHLY, CDR2 FYNNEI, per germline. The CDR3 region is CASSPTVAGEQYF. The DNA of the CDR3 is TGTGCCAGCAGTCCTACGGTTGCTGGTGAGCAGTACTTC.

The J gene is TRBJ2-7, the V gene TRBV6-5; D is uncertain. Germline CDR1 MNHEY, CDR2 SVGAGI. The CDR3 spans 16 residues. V was trimmed by 0 bases and J by 0 bases, leaving 12 bases between them. The CDR3 here is CASSYSRRTSSYEQYF. In DNA form, the CDR3 reads TGTGCCAGCAGTTACTCGAGACGGACGAGCTCCTACGAGCAGTACTTC.

This clone has just one count. The V gene is TRBV11-2, the J gene TRBJ2-1, with D possibly being TRBD2 (5 bases). The CDR3 spans 16 residues. Trimming stripped 3 bases from V and 5 bases from J, with 17 bases between. Germline assignment: CDR1 SGHAT and CDR2 FQNNGV. The CDR3 DNA reads as TGTGCCAGCAGCTTGGCTTTTAACGGACTTCACAATGAGCAGTTCTTC. Protein: CASSLAFNGLHNEQFF. The full variable domain, with the rest looked up from reference TRBV11-2 and TRBJ2-1, is EAGVAQSPRYKIIEKRQSVAFWCNPISGHATLYWYQQILGQGPKLLIQFQNNGVVDDSQLPKDRFSAERLKGVDSTLKIQPAKLEDSAVYLCASSLAFNGLHNEQFFGPGTRLTVL.

The chain links TRBV2 to TRBJ2-4, with D perhaps matching TRBD1 or TRBD2 (5 bases each). V was clipped by 3 bases and J by 1 base, with 10 bases between them. This CDR3 contains 15 residues. Germline loops: CDR1 SNHLY, CDR2 FYNNEI. CDR3 loop: CASSDPGTAKNIQYF. In DNA form, the CDR3 reads TGTGCCAGCAGTGACCCAGGGACGGCCAAAAACATTCAGTACTTC.

This clone was seen a single time. The J gene is TRBJ2-2, the V gene TRBV28; 9 nucleotides agree with TRBD1. The CDR3 extends over 17 amino acids. The V gene's germline CDR1 is MDHEN and CDR2 SYDVKM. Trimming took 2 bases from V and 6 from J; bases not matched to a gene: 10. This CDR3 is CASSLLNRGRSPGELFF. In nucleotides, the CDR3 is TGTGCCAGCAGTTTACTTAACAGGGGGCGTTCTCCCGGGGAGCTGTTTTTT.

The rearrangement joins TRBV7-2 to TRBJ2-1, with D possibly TRBD2 on 6 matching bases. Trimming removed 0 bases from V and 9 bases from J, with 18 bases in between. The CDR3 has 16 amino acids. Per the germline V gene, CDR1 is SGHTA and CDR2 is FQGNSA. The CDR3 protein is CASSLARRTTKTEQFF. As DNA, the CDR3 is TGTGCCAGCAGCTTAGCGCGTCGGACTACAAAAACTGAGCAGTTCTTC.

The J gene is TRBJ2-3, the V gene TRBV6-1, with D possibly being TRBD1 (6 bases). The germline V gene has CDR1 MNHNS and CDR2 SASEGT. V was pared by 2 bases and J by 2 bases, with 14 bases between. The CDR3 runs to 16 residues. The CDR3 DNA reads as TGTGCCAGCAGTGAAACCTCGGACAGAGACACAGATACGCAGTATTTT. Translating gives CASSETSDRDTDTQYF.

This sequence joins TRBV7-3 and TRBJ2-3; D might be TRBD2 (6 bases). The germline V gene has CDR1 SGHTA and CDR2 FQGTGA. This CDR3 contains 17 residues. Trimming removed 2 bases at V and 2 bases at J, with 17 bases between. CDR3 loop: CASSLGVAATNTDTQYF. DNA of the CDR3: TGTGCCAGCAGCTTAGGGGTAGCGGCTACGAACACAGATACGCAGTATTTT.

The CDR3, as DNA: TGTGCCAGCACTTTGGGACAGATGAAAAACTATGGCTACACCTTC. Its protein product is CASTLGQMKNYGYTF. The rearrangement joins TRBV6-6 to TRBJ1-2; 7 bases map to TRBD1. Germline CDR1 MNHNY, CDR2 SVGAGI (reference sequence). Losses at the gene ends were 7 bases for V and 2 bases for J; bases not matched to a gene: 10. This CDR3 has 15 residues.

The chain uses TRBV9 and TRBJ2-2, with D perhaps being TRBD1 or TRBD2 (6 bases each). CDR3 size: 16 residues. Germline V gives CDR1 SGDLS, CDR2 YYNGEE. Trimming stripped 1 base from V and 2 bases from J, with 12 bases between. CDR3 sequence: CASSVPKGGNTGELFF. The CDR3 DNA reads TGTGCCAGCAGCGTACCCAAGGGGGGAAACACCGGGGAGCTGTTTTTT.

The chain carries TRBV2 and TRBJ2-7, with D perhaps matching TRBD1 or TRBD2 (6 bases each). The CDR3 length is 17 residues. The ends were cut back, 6 bases at V and 3 bases at J, with 24 bases in the middle. CDR1 is SNHLY and CDR2 is FYNNEI in the germline V gene. The CDR3 DNA follows: TGTGCCAGCAGGGCGGGGATTAGCACAGGGTCCCACTACGAGCAGTACTTC. Its protein product is CASRAGISTGSHYEQYF.

The rearrangement uses TRBV30 and TRBJ1-2; the D gene is possibly TRBD1 (6 bases). Trimming took 5 bases from V and 5 from J, leaving 9 bases between them. The CDR3 has 11 residues. From germline, CDR1 is GTSNPN and CDR2 SVGIG (reference sequence). The CDR3 here is CAWGQLYGYTF. In DNA, the CDR3 is TGTGCCTGGGGACAGTTATATGGCTACACCTTC.